What follows are 2 T cell receptor beta chains derived from one specimen sequenced in a study of vaccination and CD4 T cells after COVID-19. Their target antigens are unknown. Oncomine TCR Beta short-read sequencing was applied to DNA from cultured CD4+ T cells. TCRdb ran MiXCR on the PCR reads and lists one entry per CDR3 protein. This table has around 20,000 distinct CDR3 sequences, 38% appearing once. This sample's treatment: roughly nine-day PBMC culture with coronavirus spike peptide pools or control peptides (ViraFEST assay). Sequenced material: CD4+ T cells from blood, cultured in vitro, taken before SARS-CoV-2 vaccination. The receptors shown here come from a human donor who received a COVID-19 vaccine.

The J gene is TRBJ1-6, the V gene TRBV10-3; D remains ambiguous. Trimming took 2 bases from V and 9 from J, leaving 8 bases between them. The CDR3 is 13 amino acids. CDR1 and CDR2 (germline): ENHRY, SYGVKD. The CDR3 DNA is TGTGCCATCAGTGAGGGATGGTTTTCACCCCTCCACTTT. Encoded protein: CAISEGWFSPLHF.

This clonotype showed up just a few times. The chain uses TRBV7-7 and TRBJ2-1; 7 bases align to TRBD1. CDR3 length equals 14 residues. V lost 5 bases to trimming and J lost 7 bases; unmatched junction nucleotides: 8. Per germline, CDR1 SSHAT and CDR2 FNYEAQ (reference sequence). The CDR3 nucleotides are TGTGCCAGCAGCCTAGGACAGGAGGCTAATGAGCAGTTCTTC. It yields the protein CASSLGQEANEQFF.